This T cell receptor (beta chain) is from a study of T cell changes during pregnancy in multiple sclerosis. The table came from immunoSEQ multiplex PCR; TCRdb's copy has only in-frame clones and leaves some out. The profile covers tens of thousands of clones, with about 88% appearing a single time and 6.5% to 7% taken by the ten largest. CDR3 length: 14 residues. Trimming removed 2 bases from V and 7 bases from J, with 15 bases in between. Looked up from germline, CDR1 is MNHEY and CDR2 is SVGAGI. V and J are TRBV6-5 and TRBJ2-7; tentatively, D is TRBD1 (5 bases). This clonotype was sampled from a female donor with multiple sclerosis, enrolled in a pregnancy study. This specimen consisted of CD8+ T cells from peripheral blood mononuclear cells, obtained in the second trimester of pregnancy. CDR3 residues: CASSYSGQTREQYF. As DNA, the CDR3 is TGTGCCAGCAGTTACAGTGGACAAACGCGGGAGCAGTACTTC.